This record looks at one T cell receptor (beta chain) sequence and its context. Antigen specificity is unknown. This sample is part of a study of regulatory T cells in long-lasting Graves disease. For the study at large: With positive TSH receptor antibodies and over 5 years of antithyroid drugs, Graves' disease was considered persistent.

Germline CDR1 reads SGHTA; CDR2 reads FQGNSA. V dropped 2 bases and J dropped 8 bases, with 10 bases sitting between them. CDR3 length: 14 residues. iRepertoire HTBI primers and Arm-PCR of CDR3 regions built TCR beta libraries. TCRdb re-analysed the multiplex PCR reads in MiXCR, keeping a single row per CDR3 protein. The repertoire holds about 470,000 distinct CDR3 sequences, with roughly a fifth as singletons. The study, taken as a whole, reports: Few sampled subjects may have lowered accuracy. Preferential use of TRBV28, TRBJ1-2 and TRBJ2-5 was seen in persistent disease.

Time point described: persistent/refractory GD, antithyroid drugs over 5 years with positive TRAb. PBMC RNA served as the TCR library source. The receptor's source is a female donor with Graves disease. The rearrangement uses TRBV7-2 and TRBJ1-6, with D unresolved. This material consisted of peripheral blood mononuclear cells (PBMCs), taken when the disease was refractory, from a patient treated with antithyroid drugs. CDR3 residues: CASSLHRMDSPLHF. The CDR3 DNA reads as TGTGCCAGCAGCTTACACCGGATGGATTCACCCCTCCACTTT.